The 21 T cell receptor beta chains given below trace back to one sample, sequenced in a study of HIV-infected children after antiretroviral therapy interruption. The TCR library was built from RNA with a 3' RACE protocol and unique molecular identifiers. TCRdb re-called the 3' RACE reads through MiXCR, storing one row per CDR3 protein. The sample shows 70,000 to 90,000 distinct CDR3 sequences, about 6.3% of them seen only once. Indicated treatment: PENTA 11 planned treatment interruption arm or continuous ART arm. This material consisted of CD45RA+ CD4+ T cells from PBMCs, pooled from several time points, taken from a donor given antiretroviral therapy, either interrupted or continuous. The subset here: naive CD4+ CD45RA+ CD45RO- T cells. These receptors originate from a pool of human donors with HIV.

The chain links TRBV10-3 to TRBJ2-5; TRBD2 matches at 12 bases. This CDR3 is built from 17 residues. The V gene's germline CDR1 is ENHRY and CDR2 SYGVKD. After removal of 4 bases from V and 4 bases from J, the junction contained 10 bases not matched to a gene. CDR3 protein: CAISGSSGGALAETQYF. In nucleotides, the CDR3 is TGTGCCATCAGTGGATCTAGCGGGGGGGCTCTGGCAGAGACCCAGTACTTC.

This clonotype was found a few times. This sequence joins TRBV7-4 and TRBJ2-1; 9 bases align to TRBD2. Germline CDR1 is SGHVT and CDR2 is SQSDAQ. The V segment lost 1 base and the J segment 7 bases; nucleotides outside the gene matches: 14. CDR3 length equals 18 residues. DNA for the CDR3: TGTGCCAGCAGCTTAGTCTCCTTGGGTAGCGGGAGAGGAAATGAGCAGTTCTTC. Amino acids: CASSLVSLGSGRGNEQFF.

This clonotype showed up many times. This CDR3 reads CASSRWAGQGTGELFF. The CDR3 bases are TGTGCCAGCAGCCGGTGGGCAGGACAGGGGACCGGGGAGCTGTTTTTT. This chain connects TRBV11-2 to TRBJ2-2; 9 nucleotides align to TRBD1. Per germline, CDR1 SGHAT and CDR2 FQNNGV. After removal of 5 bases from V and 5 bases from J, the junction contained 9 bases not matched to a gene. The CDR3 has 16 residues.

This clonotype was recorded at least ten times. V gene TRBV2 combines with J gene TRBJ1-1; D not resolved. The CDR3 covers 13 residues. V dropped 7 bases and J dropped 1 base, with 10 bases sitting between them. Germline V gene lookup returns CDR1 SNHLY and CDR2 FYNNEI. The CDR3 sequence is CASTFQSNTEAFF. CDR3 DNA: TGTGCCAGCACGTTCCAGTCGAACACTGAAGCTTTCTTT.

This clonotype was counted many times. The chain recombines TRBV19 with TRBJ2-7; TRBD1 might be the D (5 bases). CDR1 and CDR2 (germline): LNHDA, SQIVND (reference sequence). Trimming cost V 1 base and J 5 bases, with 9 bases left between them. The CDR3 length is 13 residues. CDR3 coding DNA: TGTGCCAGTAGTATAGCCAGGGTCCACGAGCAGTACTTC. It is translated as CASSIARVHEQYF.

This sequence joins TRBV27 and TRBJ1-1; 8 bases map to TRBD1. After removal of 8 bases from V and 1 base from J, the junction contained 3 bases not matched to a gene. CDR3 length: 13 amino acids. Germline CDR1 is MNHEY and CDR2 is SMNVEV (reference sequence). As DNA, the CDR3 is TGTGCCAGCGGGGACAGGAGGAACACTGAAGCTTTCTTT. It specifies CASGDRRNTEAFF.

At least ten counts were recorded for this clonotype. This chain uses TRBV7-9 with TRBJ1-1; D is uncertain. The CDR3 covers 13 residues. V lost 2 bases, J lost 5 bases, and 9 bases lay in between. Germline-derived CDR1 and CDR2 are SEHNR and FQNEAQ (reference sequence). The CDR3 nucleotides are TGTGCCAGCAGCTTACCCCCGGGGACTGAAGCTTTCTTT. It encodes CASSLPPGTEAFF.

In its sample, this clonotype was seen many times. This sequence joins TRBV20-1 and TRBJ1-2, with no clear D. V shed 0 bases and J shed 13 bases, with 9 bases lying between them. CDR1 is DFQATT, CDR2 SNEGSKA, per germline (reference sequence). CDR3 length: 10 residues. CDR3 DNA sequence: TGCAGTGCTAGAGATGGGGTCATCACCTTC. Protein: CSARDGVITF.

The CDR3 DNA is TGTGCCAGCAGTTTTTCGGGGGCCGGCTACACCTTC. Protein product: CASSFSGAGYTF. The chain employs TRBV12-3 or TRBV12-4 and TRBJ1-2, with D perhaps matching TRBD1 (6 bases). The CDR3 has 12 residues. The V end was cut by 3 bases, the J end by 8 bases, with 10 bases between.

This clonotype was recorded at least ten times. The DNA of the CDR3 is TGCAGTGCTACGGGACTAGCGGGGCCGAAAGATACGCAGTATTTT. It yields the protein CSATGLAGPKDTQYF. The chain carries TRBV20-1 and TRBJ2-3, with TRBD2 matching over 13 bases. There are 15 residues in the CDR3. V lost 4 bases to trimming and J lost 5 bases; unmatched junction nucleotides: 6. Germline V lookup: CDR1 DFQATT, CDR2 SNEGSKA (reference sequence).

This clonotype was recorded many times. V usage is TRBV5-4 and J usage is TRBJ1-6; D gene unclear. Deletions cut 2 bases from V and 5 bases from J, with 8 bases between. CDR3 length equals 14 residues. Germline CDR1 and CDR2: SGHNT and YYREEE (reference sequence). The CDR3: CASSLQRDNSPLHF. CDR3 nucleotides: TGTGCCAGCAGCTTACAGAGAGATAATTCACCCCTCCACTTT.

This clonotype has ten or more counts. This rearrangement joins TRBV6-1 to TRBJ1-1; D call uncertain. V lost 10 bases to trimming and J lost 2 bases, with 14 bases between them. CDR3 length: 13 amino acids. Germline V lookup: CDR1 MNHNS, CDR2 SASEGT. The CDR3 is CAIAGPINTEAFF. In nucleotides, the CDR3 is TGTGCCATCGCCGGGCCAATTAACACTGAAGCTTTCTTT.

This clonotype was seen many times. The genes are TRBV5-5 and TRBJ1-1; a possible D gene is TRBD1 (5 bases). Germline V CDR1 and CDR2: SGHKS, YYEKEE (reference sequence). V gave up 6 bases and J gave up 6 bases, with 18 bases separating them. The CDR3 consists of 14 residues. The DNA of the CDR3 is TGTGCCAGCACCAAAGATACAGGAACTGCTGAAGCTTTCTTT. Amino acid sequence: CASTKDTGTAEAFF.

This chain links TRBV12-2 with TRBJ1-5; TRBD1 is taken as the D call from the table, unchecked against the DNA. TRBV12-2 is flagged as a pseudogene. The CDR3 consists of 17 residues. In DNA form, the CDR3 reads TGTGCAAGTCGCATACGACTTCGACAGGGTAGCAATCAGCCCCAGCATTTT. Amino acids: CASRIRLRQGSNQPQHF.

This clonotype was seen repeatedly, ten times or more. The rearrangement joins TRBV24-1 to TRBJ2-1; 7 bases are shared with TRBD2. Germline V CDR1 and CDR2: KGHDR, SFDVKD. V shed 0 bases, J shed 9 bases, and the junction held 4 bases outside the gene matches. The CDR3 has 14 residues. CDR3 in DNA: TGTGCCACCAGTGATTTGAGGGACTATGGTGAGCAGTTCTTC. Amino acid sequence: CATSDLRDYGEQFF.

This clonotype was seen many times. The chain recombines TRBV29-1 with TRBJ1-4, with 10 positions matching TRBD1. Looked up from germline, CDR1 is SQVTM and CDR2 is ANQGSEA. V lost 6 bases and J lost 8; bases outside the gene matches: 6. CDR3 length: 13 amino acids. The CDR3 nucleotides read TGCAGCGTGGGGACAGGGGAGGAAGAAAAACTGTTTTTT. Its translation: CSVGTGEEEKLFF.

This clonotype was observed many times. This CDR3 is CASSFPDRGNGYTF. The DNA for the CDR3 is TGTGCCAGCAGCTTCCCGGACAGGGGAAATGGCTACACCTTC. The chain links TRBV7-9 to TRBJ1-2; TRBD1 aligns across 9 bases. CDR1 is SEHNR and CDR2 is FQNEAQ in the germline V gene (reference sequence). Losses at the gene ends were 3 bases for V and 6 bases for J; bases not matched to a gene: 5. CDR3 length: 14 amino acids.

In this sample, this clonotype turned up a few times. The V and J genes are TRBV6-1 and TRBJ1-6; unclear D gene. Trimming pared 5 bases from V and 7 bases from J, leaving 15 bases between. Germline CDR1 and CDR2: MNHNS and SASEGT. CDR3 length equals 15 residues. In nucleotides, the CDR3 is TGTGCCAGCAGTCCTCGGACCGGACCCAATTCACCCCTCCACTTT. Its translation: CASSPRTGPNSPLHF.

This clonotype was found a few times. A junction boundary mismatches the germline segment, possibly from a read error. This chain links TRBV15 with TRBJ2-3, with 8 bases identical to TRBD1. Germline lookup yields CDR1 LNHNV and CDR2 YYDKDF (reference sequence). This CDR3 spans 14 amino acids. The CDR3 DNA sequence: TGTGCTAGCAGTAGACAGGGGAGTGCAGAAACGCTGTATTTT. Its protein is CASSRQGSAETLYF.

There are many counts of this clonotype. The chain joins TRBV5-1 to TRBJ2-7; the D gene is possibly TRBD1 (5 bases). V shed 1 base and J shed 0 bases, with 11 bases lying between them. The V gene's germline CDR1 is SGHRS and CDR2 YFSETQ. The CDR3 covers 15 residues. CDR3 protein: CASSLTDSSSYEQYF. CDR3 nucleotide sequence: TGCGCCAGCAGCTTGACCGACAGTAGCTCCTACGAGCAGTACTTC.

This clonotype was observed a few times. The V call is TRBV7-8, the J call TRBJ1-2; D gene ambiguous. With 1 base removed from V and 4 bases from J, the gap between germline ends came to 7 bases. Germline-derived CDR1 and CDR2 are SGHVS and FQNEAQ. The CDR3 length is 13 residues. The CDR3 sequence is CASSLGGSYGYTF. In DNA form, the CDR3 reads TGTGCCAGCAGCTTAGGAGGGAGCTATGGCTACACCTTC. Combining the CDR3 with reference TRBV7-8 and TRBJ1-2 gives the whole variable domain GAGVSQSPRYKVAKRGQDVALRCDPISGHVSLFWYQQALGQGPEFLTYFQNEAQLDKSGLPSDRFFAERPEGSVSTLKIQRTQQEDSAVYLCASSLGGSYGYTFGSGTRLTVV.